This is a list of T cell receptor beta chains from one sample in a study of shared clonotypes between healthy human individuals. Clones were read by immunoSEQ multiplex PCR, and TCRdb kept only the in-frame ones, dropping some. Among over 2 million clones listed, approximately 94% were seen once. Sequencing used naive CD8+ T cells sorted from blood. These receptors came from a man younger than 35 in good health. Both conserved end residues are trimmed from each CDR3. The order of the fields is CDR3 length, V gene, CDR3 protein.

12,TRBV2,ASTPGQGDTEAF
12,TRBV10-2,ASSEYGPPYEQY
12,TRBV28,ASSFQGANEKLF
13,TRBV27,ASSLEGAPGYGYT
15,TRBV5-1,ASSPGLAGVSYNEQF
11,TRBV7-6,ASSWLSAYEQF
13,TRBV27,ASSPTSGITDTQY
11,TRBV30,AWKEGWGTEAF
11,TRBV5-6,ASSFRTYYGYT
15,TRBV27,ASSPGTGVIAKNIQY
11,TRBV6-1,ASRLDPGDEQF
10,TRBV7-9,ASSLDRDEQY
11,TRBV9,ASSLTPKGEQY
13,TRBV19,ASSILPSGANVLT
12,TRBV2,ASSLAGLNNEQF
14,TRBV9,ASSVAGTAPNYGYT
14,TRBV11-1,ASSFFGGPNTGELF
13,TRBV4-1,ASSQLSGNTGELF
13,TRBV11-2,ASSLAAGAYNEQF